The 12 T cell receptor beta chains reported below all come from one sample, sequenced in a study of blood T cell repertoires in COVID-19 (dated by TCRdb to about 2020). The library was built by means of the immunoSEQ multiplex PCR assay. Here the immuneACCESS table is served through TCRdb, limited to in-frame sequences with V and J called. Missing clones are a known gap in these copies; in checked studies unresolved V genes cover under half, and the rest lacks a known reason. This sample comprises approximately 67,000 clones, 87% of them detected only once. Approximately 20% of the sample belongs to the ten largest clones. Material: peripheral blood. The receptors derive from an elderly woman with acute or convalescent COVID-19.

This chain links TRBV7-9 with TRBJ2-6, with 9 bases lining up with TRBD1. CDR1 is SEHNR, CDR2 FQNEAQ, per germline (reference sequence). Trimming at V came to 4 bases and at J to 1 base, leaving 11 bases not matched to a gene. The CDR3 has 19 residues. The CDR3 DNA reads TGTGCCAGCAGCTCCTATACCGGGACAGGGATATCTGGGGCCAACGTCCTGACTTTC. Amino acids: CASSSYTGTGISGANVLTF.

The rearrangement uses TRBV19 and TRBJ1-5; D is unclear. This CDR3 region has 15 residues. The V gene's germline CDR1 is LNHDA and CDR2 SQIVND (reference sequence). With 6 bases removed from V and 2 bases from J, the gap between germline ends came to 14 bases. The CDR3 region is CASRLGVEGNQPQHF. The CDR3 DNA sequence: TGTGCCAGTAGGCTCGGTGTCGAGGGCAATCAGCCCCAGCATTTT.

The V and J genes are TRBV27 and TRBJ2-6, with no clear D. The CDR3 is 15 residues long. Per the germline V gene, CDR1 is MNHEY and CDR2 is SMNVEV (reference sequence). Trimming pared 3 bases from V and 1 base from J, leaving 7 bases between. This CDR3 is CASSFKFSGANVLTF. CDR3 in DNA: TGTGCCAGCAGTTTCAAATTTTCTGGGGCCAACGTCCTGACTTTC.

CDR3 nucleotides: TGTGCCAGCAGCCCGAGCAGGTCGCCAGAGACCCAGTACTTC. Translated: CASSPSRSPETQYF. This rearrangement joins TRBV16 to TRBJ2-5; D not resolved. V dropped 4 bases and J dropped 4 bases, with 13 bases sitting between them. The germline V gene has CDR1 KGHSY and CDR2 FQNENV. The CDR3 runs to 14 residues.

The gene calls are TRBV28 and TRBJ1-2, with 9 bases identical to TRBD1. This CDR3 is 15 amino acids long. V was clipped by 8 bases and J by 7 bases; unmatched bases: 14. Germline V CDR1 and CDR2: MDHEN, SYDVKM. This chain's CDR3 is CASGPGWDRDLGYTF. The CDR3 nucleotides read TGTGCCAGCGGGCCCGGGTGGGACAGGGACCTTGGCTACACCTTC.

J is TRBJ1-2 and V is TRBV30; D call uncertain. Deletions cut 0 bases from V and 9 bases from J, with 11 bases between. Germline-derived CDR1 and CDR2 are GTSNPN and SVGIG (reference sequence). There are 12 residues in the CDR3. CDR3 region: CAWSVLEGSYTF. CDR3 sequence (DNA): TGTGCCTGGAGTGTACTAGAGGGAAGCTACACCTTC.

The rearrangement links TRBV9 to TRBJ2-3; 10 nucleotides line up with TRBD1. The trim removed 3 bases at V and 8 bases at J, leaving 6 bases unmatched. CDR3 length: 14 residues. Per germline, CDR1 SGDLS and CDR2 YYNGEE. CDR3 nucleotide sequence: TGTGCCAGCAGCGAGCATTGGACAGGGGGTACGCAGTATTTT. It yields the protein CASSEHWTGGTQYF.

V gene TRBV7-8 combines with J gene TRBJ1-4; no clear D. Germline assignment: CDR1 SGHVS and CDR2 FQNEAQ. This CDR3 is 12 amino acids long. The V gene lost 2 bases and the J gene lost 8 bases, with 6 bases spanning the gap. As DNA, the CDR3 is TGTGCCAGCAGCTTACGGTCCGAAAAACTGTTTTTT. Translated: CASSLRSEKLFF. The full variable domain, in which reference TRBV7-8 and TRBJ1-4 provide the parts outside the CDR3, is GAGVSQSPRYKVAKRGQDVALRCDPISGHVSLFWYQQALGQGPEFLTYFQNEAQLDKSGLPSDRFFAERPEGSVSTLKIQRTQQEDSAVYLCASSLRSEKLFFGSGTQLSVL.

This chain joins TRBV28 and TRBJ1-6; TRBD1 agrees at 12 bases. Germline CDR1 reads MDHEN; CDR2 reads SYDVKM. Unmatched junction bases numbered 10, after V lost 10 bases and J lost 0 bases. This CDR3 is 18 amino acids long. CDR3 coding DNA: TGTGCCATCCTTCCGGGACAGGGGGCGAGCTCCTATAATTCACCCCTCCACTTT. This translates into CAILPGQGASSYNSPLHF.

This chain joins TRBV4-2 and TRBJ1-6; tentatively, D is TRBD1 (6 bases). The V and J ends lost 0 bases and 10 bases respectively, with 19 bases between them. In germline, CDR1 is LGHNA, CDR2 YNFKEQ. The CDR3 is 17 amino acids. The CDR3 region is CASSQDKRNRVNSPLHF. The DNA of the CDR3 is TGTGCCAGCAGCCAAGATAAAAGGAACAGGGTTAACTCACCCCTCCACTTT.

The V and J genes are TRBV6-6 and TRBJ2-7; D unclear. From germline, CDR1 is MNHNY and CDR2 SVGAGI (reference sequence). V was clipped by 4 bases and J by 2 bases, with 12 bases between them. This CDR3 has 14 amino acids. DNA for the CDR3: TGTGCCAGCAGTTTCAGGTCGGATACCTACGAGCAGTACTTC. Its protein product is CASSFRSDTYEQYF.

The chain joins TRBV6-5 to TRBJ1-4; the D gene is possibly TRBD1 (5 bases). Trimming removed 5 bases from V and 4 bases from J, with 11 bases in between. Germline values: CDR1 MNHEY, CDR2 SVGAGI. The CDR3 runs to 14 residues. The CDR3 spells CASSKGQSNEKLFF. The DNA for the CDR3 is TGTGCCAGCAGTAAGGGGCAGAGTAATGAAAAACTGTTTTTT.